This TCR beta chain is drawn from a study of shared clonotypes between healthy human individuals. Overall study results and limits: Since donors were few, the genetic and exposure-history diversity represented was limited. About 5.2% was the fraction of naive CD4 clonotypes found shared across four donors.

TCRdb's table, derived via immunoSEQ multiplex PCR, lists solely in-frame clones and lacks some. Altogether more than 1,200,000 clones are present, roughly 98.5% being singletons, with the ten largest covering 0.36%. Note on this clone: Antigen specificity is unknown.

CD45RA+ naive and CD45RA-negative memory subsets were separated from CD4+ cells. Germline loops: CDR1 KGHSH, CDR2 LQKENI. Trimming shortened V by 10 bases and J by 8 bases, and 23 bases separated the two germline ends. There are 14 residues in the CDR3. The sequence was obtained from a man between 25 and 39 years old in good health. The J gene is TRBJ1-2, the V gene TRBV18; perhaps TRBD1 as D (6 bases). What was sequenced was naive CD4+ T cells sorted from blood. Subset specified: CD45RA+ positively selected. The CDR3 loop is CATQGGQLPFGYTF. CDR3 sequence (DNA): TGTGCCACCCAAGGGGGGCAGCTTCCCTTCGGCTACACCTTC.